The next 23 T cell receptor beta chains were all read from a single sample in a study of response to subunit inactivated influenza vaccine (dated 2018 in TCRdb). Libraries were built with RT-PCR. The sequencing machine was an Illumina HiSeq 2500. Through fastp at Q25 and MiXCR, TCRdb rebuilt clones from the public reads, retaining in-frame beta chains. Every CDR3 protein is listed once, alongside the most common genes and DNA of its rows. For this sample the table gives 530,000 or so distinct CDR3 sequences, of which about 25% were detected only once. The top ten clones comprise approximately 2% of the sample. This sample comprised CD4+ T cells sorted from PBMCs, obtained around 5 days after vaccination. Source of these receptors: a man aged 50-59 years who received an inactivated influenza vaccine. Donor details come from another sample of the same person, matched by shared clones.

The chain employs TRBV4-2 and TRBJ2-2, with 7 positions matching TRBD2. This CDR3 is 15 amino acids long. V was clipped by 2 bases and J by 6 bases; unmatched bases: 6. Germline V gene sequence: CDR1 LGHNA, CDR2 YNFKEQ. Here the CDR3 reads CASSQREGLAGELFF. The CDR3 DNA reads as TGTGCCAGCAGCCAAAGGGAGGGGTTAGCCGGGGAGCTGTTTTTT.

This clonotype was detected only once. V gene TRBV18 combines with J gene TRBJ2-1; TRBD2 agrees at 7 bases. V was pared by 6 bases and J by 5 bases, with 4 bases of the junction left unmatched. The germline gives CDR1 KGHSH, CDR2 LQKENI. The CDR3 loop spans 13 amino acids. DNA of the CDR3: TGTGCCAGCTCGGGAGGGACCGACAATGAGCAGTTCTTC. Its protein product is CASSGGTDNEQFF.

This chain joins TRBV12-3 or TRBV12-4 and TRBJ2-2; 7 bases fit TRBD2. Trimming at V came to 0 bases and at J to 0 bases, leaving 1 base not matched to a gene. This CDR3 spans 16 amino acids. The CDR3 region has the DNA TGTGCCAGCAGTTTAGCGGCGGGAGCGAACACCGGGGAGCTGTTTTTT. Encoded protein: CASSLAAGANTGELFF.

The chain uses TRBV10-2 and TRBJ2-1; D might be TRBD1 (6 bases). Looked up from germline, CDR1 is WSHSY and CDR2 is SAAADI. Between the trimmed V and J ends, which lost 4 bases and 10 bases, there was a span of 20 bases. The length of the CDR3 is 15 residues. CDR3 bases: TGCGCCAGCAGTGGTACCCCGGGACACCGAGGGGAGCAGTTCTTC. It yields the protein CASSGTPGHRGEQFF.

In its sample, this clonotype was seen a few times. The chain carries TRBV20-1 and TRBJ1-4; D gene ambiguous. This CDR3 spans 16 amino acids. Germline values: CDR1 DFQATT, CDR2 SNEGSKA (reference sequence). V shed 1 base and J shed 4 bases, with 16 bases lying between them. CDR3 amino acids: CSARGIGGRFNEKLFF. In DNA, the CDR3 is TGCAGTGCTAGAGGTATCGGTGGACGGTTTAATGAAAAACTGTTTTTT.

For this clonotype: An end of the junction does not agree with germline; a read error may underlie this. The chain links TRBV6-1 to TRBJ1-2; D ambiguous. The CDR3 runs to 13 residues. Germline CDR1 and CDR2: MNHNS and SASEGT. In DNA, the CDR3 is TGTGTCAGCAGGATAGCAGATAACTATGGCTACACCTTC. Protein: CVSRIADNYGYTF.

This chain joins TRBV20-1 and TRBJ2-5; no definite D call. The V end lost 3 bases, the J end lost 7 bases, and 18 bases lay between the germline ends. Germline CDR1 and CDR2: DFQATT and SNEGSKA (reference sequence). CDR3 length: 14 residues. CDR3 DNA sequence: TGCAGTGCTAGGAACGAGAATCGGTATGGGACCCAGTACTTC. The encoded protein is CSARNENRYGTQYF.

The J gene is TRBJ2-1, the V gene TRBV20-1; D perhaps matches TRBD2 (6 bases). The ends were cut back, 4 bases at V and 0 bases at J, with 13 bases in the middle. The CDR3 loop spans 15 amino acids. Germline loops: CDR1 DFQATT, CDR2 SNEGSKA (reference sequence). The CDR3 nucleotides are TGCAGTGCTACCCGGGTTAGCGGCTCCTACAATGAGCAGTTCTTC. This translates into CSATRVSGSYNEQFF.

This clonotype was seen a few times. The V gene is TRBV4-2, the J gene TRBJ2-5; D call uncertain. CDR3 length: 13 residues. The ends were cut back, 2 bases at V and 2 bases at J, with 6 bases in the middle. Germline V gene data show CDR1 as LGHNA and CDR2 as YNFKEQ. The CDR3 is CASSQQAQETQYF. For the CDR3, the DNA is TGTGCCAGCAGCCAACAGGCTCAAGAGACCCAGTACTTC.

DNA of the CDR3: TGTGCCAGCAGCTTAGATAACCACCGGGTAGAGACCCAGTACTTC. This sequence encodes CASSLDNHRVETQYF. V is TRBV11-2 and J is TRBJ2-5; D gene unclear. Germline CDR1 and CDR2: SGHAT and FQNNGV. V lost 0 bases to trimming and J lost 4 bases, with 12 bases between them. This CDR3 spans 15 amino acids.

This clonotype appeared a few times. The chain's CDR3 is CASSHTGTTYNEQFF. The CDR3 coding sequence is TGCGCCAGCAGCCATACCGGGACAACCTACAATGAGCAGTTCTTC. V is TRBV4-3 and J is TRBJ2-1; possible D gene TRBD1, 6 bases. The ends were cut back, 3 bases at V and 2 bases at J, with 11 bases in the middle. Germline values: CDR1 LGHNA, CDR2 YSLEER. This CDR3 spans 15 amino acids.

V usage is TRBV6-6 and J usage is TRBJ1-6; D unclear. Germline lookup yields CDR1 MNHNY and CDR2 SVGAGI (reference sequence). This CDR3 comprises 12 residues. V lost 2 bases and J lost 9, with 5 bases in between. This CDR3 is CASSYGSSPLHF. In DNA form, the CDR3 reads TGTGCCAGCAGTTACGGGAGTTCACCCCTCCACTTT.

The chain is built from TRBV3-1 and TRBJ2-7; D is ambiguous. CDR1 LGHDT and CDR2 YNNKEL come from the germline V gene (reference sequence). There are 13 residues in the CDR3. V shed 1 base and J shed 7 bases, with 11 bases lying between them. In nucleotides, the CDR3 is TGTGCCAGCAGCCAAGGGCATATGCAGGAGCAGTACTTC. Encoded protein: CASSQGHMQEQYF.

This clonotype appeared a few times. The chain joins TRBV20-1 to TRBJ2-1, with 11 bases matching TRBD2. V was pared by 3 bases and J by 6 bases, with 7 bases of the junction left unmatched. The CDR3 has 15 amino acids. Germline-derived CDR1 and CDR2 are DFQATT and SNEGSKA (reference sequence). CDR3 DNA: TGCAGTGCTAGGACCGGGACTAGCGGCTTCAATGAGCAGTTCTTC. This gives the protein CSARTGTSGFNEQFF.

The CDR3 sequence is CASSPTPRGRTGELFF. The DNA for the CDR3 is TGTGCCAGCAGCCCAACGCCCAGGGGGCGCACCGGGGAGCTGTTTTTT. The rearrangement joins TRBV4-2 to TRBJ2-2; 8 nucleotides match TRBD1. The CDR3 is 16 amino acids. J gave up 4 bases and V 4 bases, and 8 bases lay outside the gene matches. Germline assignment: CDR1 LGHNA and CDR2 YNFKEQ.

The rearrangement joins TRBV12-3 or TRBV12-4 to TRBJ2-1; D unresolved. Trimming took off 5 bases at V and 5 bases at J, with 7 bases between the two ends. This CDR3 is 12 amino acids long. CDR3 protein: CASSDYNNEQFF. The CDR3 bases are TGTGCCAGCAGTGATTACAACAATGAGCAGTTCTTC.

V and J are TRBV14 and TRBJ2-1; D is uncertain. Germline V CDR1 and CDR2: SGHDN, FVKESK. V dropped 2 bases and J dropped 13 bases, with 15 bases sitting between them. This CDR3 spans 13 amino acids. CDR3 residues: CASSQRLPIEQFF. The DNA of the CDR3 is TGTGCCAGCAGCCAACGACTTCCTATCGAACAGTTCTTC.

This clonotype was counted only a few times. The chain recombines TRBV27 with TRBJ2-7; no firm D call. The CDR3 totals 13 residues. Germline V gene data show CDR1 as MNHEY and CDR2 as SMNVEV (reference sequence). V was pared by 5 bases and J by 1 base, with 9 bases between. The CDR3 reads CASSKTVSYEQYF. DNA for the CDR3: TGTGCCAGCAGTAAGACGGTTTCCTACGAGCAGTACTTC.

This clonotype was observed a few times. The chain uses TRBV5-1 and TRBJ1-1; D not certain. Germline CDR1 is SGHRS and CDR2 is YFSETQ. Trimming removed 1 base at V and 1 base at J, with 14 bases between. This CDR3 comprises 16 residues. CDR3: CASSLRSAPGNTEAFF. CDR3 bases: TGCGCCAGCAGCTTGCGTTCAGCCCCAGGGAACACTGAAGCTTTCTTT.

This chain links TRBV20-1 with TRBJ2-1, with a weak D call TRBD2 (5 bases). CDR3 length: 16 residues. Germline V gene sequence: CDR1 DFQATT, CDR2 SNEGSKA (reference sequence). Between the trimmed V and J ends, which lost 3 bases and 7 bases, there was a span of 22 bases. CDR3 nucleotide sequence: TGCAGTGCTAGCGCCCTGAGGGTTCAGCTACAGAATGAGCAGTTCTTC. This gives the protein CSASALRVQLQNEQFF.

This clonotype was recorded a few times. The rearrangement links TRBV27 to TRBJ2-7; possible D gene TRBD2, 5 bases. The CDR3 runs to 14 residues. V was pared by 0 bases and J by 3 bases, with 9 bases between. Germline lookup yields CDR1 MNHEY and CDR2 SMNVEV (reference sequence). The CDR3 sequence is CASSLSSAYYEQYF. In DNA, the CDR3 is TGTGCCAGCAGTTTATCTAGCGCCTACTACGAGCAGTACTTC.

This clonotype was counted many times. This chain connects TRBV12-3 or TRBV12-4 to TRBJ2-7; 7 nucleotides align to TRBD1. The CDR3 loop spans 16 amino acids. V was clipped by 6 bases and J by 1 base; unmatched bases: 12. The CDR3 DNA follows: TGTGCCAGCAGCTCCCACGTAGGGGGCAGGTCCTACGAGCAGTACTTC. Residues: CASSSHVGGRSYEQYF.

The CDR3 here is CATSDSGAPSYEQYF. CDR3 coding DNA: TGTGCCACCAGTGATTCAGGGGCTCCATCCTACGAGCAGTACTTC. V and J are TRBV24-1 and TRBJ2-7, with D possibly matching TRBD1 (6 bases). Trimming stripped 2 bases from V and 1 base from J, with 11 bases between. CDR3 size: 15 residues. Germline assignment: CDR1 KGHDR and CDR2 SFDVKD.